Each of the 10 T cell receptor beta chains below was sequenced from the same sample in a study of long-term antiretroviral therapy in people with HIV. With survey level as its setting, the immunoSEQ assay was v3.0. TCRdb keeps only in-frame clones here, not all; method: immunoSEQ multiplex PCR. The sample includes 20,000 to 30,000 clones, 79% of them seen just once. The sample was unsorted PBMCs, taken 1.2 years after starting antiretroviral therapy. Receptors originate from a woman aged 40 to 49 with HIV.

The chain combines TRBV4-2 with TRBJ2-1; no reliable D call. The CDR3 loop spans 15 amino acids. Deletions cut 3 bases from V and 0 bases from J, with 9 bases between. Germline V gene data show CDR1 as LGHNA and CDR2 as YNFKEQ. CDR3 coding DNA: TGTGCCAGCAGCCAGTACTTGAGCTCCTACAATGAGCAGTTCTTC. It encodes CASSQYLSSYNEQFF.

The chain joins TRBV27 to TRBJ1-1; D is perhaps TRBD1 (6 bases). Trimming cost V 3 bases and J 5 bases, with 19 bases left between them. Germline CDR1 is MNHEY and CDR2 is SMNVEV (reference sequence). This CDR3 region has 16 residues. DNA for the CDR3: TGTGCCAGCAGTTTCCGGCCGACCGGGGGCAGGACTGAAGCTTTCTTT. As protein: CASSFRPTGGRTEAFF.

The chain joins TRBV5-1 to TRBJ2-2; D is unresolved. From germline, CDR1 is SGHRS and CDR2 YFSETQ. The CDR3 has 11 amino acids. V lost 5 bases to trimming and J lost 5 bases, with 4 bases between them. CDR3 region: CASSYTGELFF. CDR3 DNA sequence: TGCGCCAGCAGTTATACCGGGGAGCTGTTTTTT.

The V and J genes are TRBV11-3 and TRBJ2-7, with 8 bases fitting TRBD1. The germline V gene encodes CDR1 SGHNT and CDR2 YENEEA. This CDR3 has 12 amino acids. V shed 6 bases, J shed 6 bases, and the junction held 4 bases outside the gene matches. In DNA form, the CDR3 reads TGTGCCAGCAGTCTGACAGGGGTCGAGCAGTACTTC. Translated: CASSLTGVEQYF.

V is TRBV7-2 and J is TRBJ2-7; 12 bases map to TRBD2. The V gene end was trimmed by 5 bases and the J gene end by 3 bases; junction bases not matched to a gene: 5. The CDR3 runs to 15 residues. The germline V gene encodes CDR1 SGHTA and CDR2 FQGNSA. CDR3 residues: CASSQRTSGVYEQYF. The CDR3 DNA sequence: TGTGCCAGCAGCCAAAGGACTAGCGGGGTCTACGAGCAGTACTTC.

This clone was seen only a few times. This chain connects TRBV27 to TRBJ1-2; 7 nucleotides match TRBD1. Germline CDR1 MNHEY, CDR2 SMNVEV (reference sequence). V shed 4 bases, J shed 1 base, and the junction held 6 bases outside the gene matches. The CDR3 totals 15 residues. The CDR3 region has the DNA TGTGCCAGCAGTTCTGACAGGGCCCTTAACTATGGCTACACCTTC. Protein product: CASSSDRALNYGYTF.

A single count supports this clone. This rearrangement joins TRBV11-3 to TRBJ2-1, with 9 bases lining up with TRBD2. V lost 0 bases to trimming and J lost 4 bases; unmatched junction nucleotides: 7. Germline-derived CDR1 and CDR2 are SGHNT and YENEEA. This CDR3 spans 17 amino acids. CDR3 coding DNA: TGTGCCAGCAGCTTAGATGGGCGGGGGGGCCGTTACAATGAGCAGTTCTTC. It is translated as CASSLDGRGGRYNEQFF.

CDR3 coding DNA: TGTGCCAGCAGCCAAGATAAGGGCGGAGAAGAGACCCAGTACTTC. Residues: CASSQDKGGEETQYF. The gene calls are TRBV4-2 and TRBJ2-5; D is undetermined. V lost 0 bases and J lost 3, with 11 bases in between. There are 15 residues in the CDR3. The V gene's germline CDR1 is LGHNA and CDR2 YNFKEQ.

This rearrangement joins TRBV11-2 to TRBJ1-5; D is uncertain. Germline V gene lookup returns CDR1 SGHAT and CDR2 FQNNGV. Trimming took 3 bases from V and 1 from J, leaving 10 bases between them. The length of the CDR3 is 15 residues. This CDR3 is CASSLSPGSNQPQHF. The CDR3 bases are TGTGCCAGCAGCTTGAGCCCTGGGAGCAATCAGCCCCAGCATTTT.

This chain connects TRBV4-2 to TRBJ2-7, with 7 bases that match TRBD1. The CDR3 spans 15 residues. The germline CDR1 and CDR2 sequences are LGHNA and YNFKEQ. V gave up 0 bases and J gave up 4 bases; unmatched junction bases: 6. CDR3 nucleotide sequence: TGTGCCAGCAGCCAAGAGACGGGACAGCCGTACGAGCAGTACTTC. Translating it yields CASSQETGQPYEQYF.